This section outlines one T cell receptor (beta chain) sequence together with its context. Its antigen is still unknown. Treatment indicated: some 20 received Ad26.COV2.S at low or high dose, single or two shots; 5 received placebo; per-sample allocation not given. Sampling happened 63 days after the first vaccine or placebo injection. A Boston donor was an adult aged 18-55 years. This sample was taken from a study of Ad26.COV2.S vaccination and SARS-CoV-2 variants. Assay used: immunoSEQ multiplex PCR; TCRdb lists only in-frame clones, some missing. The sample yields 250,000 to 300,000 clones, about 87% seen once. Study-wide points: Non-spike TCR breadth did not differ much between vaccine and placebo recipients.

The specimen was peripheral blood, collected in a trial of Ad26.COV2.S vaccine versus placebo. The clonotype was recovered from a person between 18 and 60 years old who received the Ad26.COV2.S COVID-19 vaccine or a placebo.

DNA of the CDR3: TGTGCCAGCAGCCCCCAGGGGGCTAACACTGAAGCTTTCTTT. Encoded protein: CASSPQGANTEAFF. The rearrangement uses TRBV7-2 and TRBJ1-1, with 8 bases identical to TRBD1. In germline, CDR1 is SGHTA, CDR2 FQGNSA. V dropped 5 bases and J dropped 2; count of bases not matched to a gene: 4. CDR3 length: 14 residues.